Following are 17 T cell receptor beta chains from one sample sequenced in a study of siplizumab effects on memory and regulatory T cells. Measured with immunoSEQ multiplex PCR; TCRdb has only the in-frame clones, and not every one. The data hold about 98,000 clones, with about 90% observed a single time. Sequencing input: CD4+ T cells sorted from blood. All receptors come from a human donor in good health.

The J gene is TRBJ1-3, the V gene TRBV11-2; D is undetermined. The CDR3 is made up of 14 amino acids. Germline CDR1 is SGHAT and CDR2 is FQNNGV. V was shortened by 7 bases and J by 6 bases, with 16 bases between the two germline ends. The CDR3 is CASTKLRGVNTIYF. The CDR3 region has the DNA TGTGCCAGCACCAAACTACGGGGAGTAAACACCATATATTTT.

J is TRBJ2-1 and V is TRBV6-4, with TRBD1 identical over 8 bases. Germline assignment: CDR1 MRHNA and CDR2 SNTAGT. The CDR3 extends over 14 amino acids. The J segment lost 10 bases and the V segment lost 0 bases, leaving 5 bases of the junction unmatched. CDR3 nucleotides: TGTGCCAGCAGTGACTCGACAGGGGTCAAAGAGCAGTTCTTC. Amino acids: CASSDSTGVKEQFF.

A few counts support this clone. The chain links TRBV5-1 to TRBJ1-1, with 7 bases aligning to TRBD1. Germline CDR1 is SGHRS and CDR2 is YFSETQ. J lost 4 bases, V lost 4 bases, and 10 bases had no gene match. CDR3 size: 15 residues. CDR3 residues: CASSPTEGAGTEAFF. Here the CDR3 DNA reads TGCGCCAGCAGCCCGACCGAGGGGGCTGGCACTGAAGCTTTCTTT.

The rearrangement uses TRBV4-1 and TRBJ2-7; D gene unclear. CDR3 length: 13 amino acids. V was clipped by 1 base and J by 6 bases, with 10 bases between them. Germline V gives CDR1 MGHRA, CDR2 YSYEKL. The CDR3 loop is CASSQVGWGEQYF. As DNA, the CDR3 is TGCGCCAGCAGCCAAGTGGGATGGGGCGAGCAGTACTTC.

Concerning this clone: The identical CDR3 is also encoded by other nucleotide sequences in the sample. The chain recombines TRBV7-9 with TRBJ2-2, with D hard to call. The germline V gene has CDR1 SEHNR and CDR2 FQNEAQ (reference sequence). This CDR3 comprises 14 residues. V was cut by 1 base and J by 4 bases, with 7 bases left in between. For the CDR3, the DNA is TGTGCCAGCAGCTTAGGGAGTGGCACCGGGGAGCTGTTTTTT. Residues: CASSLGSGTGELFF.

The chain has TRBV18 and TRBJ1-4; 7 bases map to TRBD1. The CDR3 is 18 residues long. In germline, CDR1 is KGHSH, CDR2 LQKENI. After removal of 4 bases from V and 0 bases from J, the junction contained 11 bases not matched to a gene. The CDR3 DNA sequence: TGTGCCAGCTCACACAACCGGGACAGACTTGCAACTAATGAAAAACTGTTTTTT. Amino acid sequence: CASSHNRDRLATNEKLFF.

This clone has just a few counts. The J gene is TRBJ2-1, the V gene TRBV4-1; 11 bases are a match to TRBD2. Germline V gene data show CDR1 as MGHRA and CDR2 as YSYEKL. This CDR3 contains 19 residues. V lost 4 bases, J lost 1 base, and 12 bases stayed unmatched. The CDR3 DNA is TGCGCCAGCAGCCGCACGTATAGCGGGAGGGCCATATCCTACAATGAGCAGTTCTTC. This codes for CASSRTYSGRAISYNEQFF.

This chain connects TRBV12-5 to TRBJ2-5; D may be TRBD2 (5 bases). The germline V and J ends were trimmed by 6 bases and 4 bases, with 12 bases remaining between them. The length of the CDR3 is 13 residues. Germline CDR1 reads LGHNT; CDR2 reads FRNRAP. The CDR3 sequence is CASGPSSSETQYF. The CDR3, as DNA: TGTGCTAGTGGACCGTCTAGCTCAGAGACCCAGTACTTC. Filled out from reference TRBV12-5 and TRBJ2-5, the complete variable domain reads DARVTQTPRHKVTEMGQEVTMRCQPILGHNTVFWYRQTMMQGLELLAYFRNRAPLDDSGMPKDRFSAEMPDATLATLKIQPSEPRDSAVYFCASGPSSSETQYFGPGTRLLVL.

This chain uses TRBV10-3 with TRBJ1-1; TRBD1 matches 7 bases. This CDR3 spans 15 amino acids. CDR1 and CDR2 from the germline V gene are ENHRY and SYGVKD. Trimming at V came to 2 bases and at J to 2 bases, leaving 5 bases not matched to a gene. The CDR3 DNA reads as TGTGCCATCAGTGAGAGGGGGCAGGGCAACACTGAAGCTTTCTTT. It encodes CAISERGQGNTEAFF.

This clone was counted a single time. This chain connects TRBV27 to TRBJ2-3; the match to TRBD1 covers 12 bases. CDR1 MNHEY and CDR2 SMNVEV come from the germline V gene (reference sequence). This CDR3 is 16 amino acids long. After removal of 4 bases from V and 6 bases from J, the junction contained 8 bases not matched to a gene. CDR3 sequence (DNA): TGTGCCAGCAGTTCAAAGGGGACAGGGGGCAGGGATACGCAGTATTTT. Amino acid sequence: CASSSKGTGGRDTQYF.

This clone was recorded once. The chain recombines TRBV4-1 with TRBJ2-7; the D gene could be TRBD1 or TRBD2 (5 bases each). This CDR3 comprises 16 residues. V lost 0 bases to trimming and J lost 2 bases, with 14 bases between them. The germline V gene encodes CDR1 MGHRA and CDR2 YSYEKL. CDR3 amino acids: CASSQERGGGPYEQYF. DNA for the CDR3: TGCGCCAGCAGCCAAGAAAGGGGCGGAGGACCCTACGAGCAGTACTTC.

This clone is a singleton in its sample. The rearrangement joins TRBV6-6 to TRBJ2-5, with D perhaps being TRBD1 or TRBD2 (5 bases each). This CDR3 comprises 15 residues. Trimming cost V 1 base and J 8 bases, with 17 bases left between them. CDR1 and CDR2 from the germline V gene are MNHNY and SVGAGI (reference sequence). Here the CDR3 DNA reads TGTGCCAGCAGTTACTTCCGGGACGCAAGCGGAACCCAGTACTTC. Protein sequence: CASSYFRDASGTQYF.

This chain joins TRBV7-9 and TRBJ2-3; 8 nucleotides line up with TRBD1. V dropped 10 bases and J dropped 3; count of bases not matched to a gene: 9. This CDR3 is 14 amino acids long. Looked up from germline, CDR1 is SEHNR and CDR2 is FQNEAQ (reference sequence). The DNA for the CDR3 is TGTGCCATCCCGGACAGGGTTAGGACAGATACGCAGTATTTT. It specifies CAIPDRVRTDTQYF.

Only a few counts were recorded for this clone. The V gene is TRBV5-4, the J gene TRBJ2-5; D remains unclear. In germline, CDR1 is SGHNT, CDR2 YYREEE (reference sequence). Deletions cut 4 bases from V and 2 bases from J, with 9 bases between. This CDR3 has 13 amino acids. DNA for the CDR3: TGTGCCAGCAGCACGAGTGGACAAGAGACCCAGTACTTC. Residues: CASSTSGQETQYF.

The chain employs TRBV5-1 and TRBJ1-1; tentative D call: TRBD1 (5 bases). Germline V gene lookup returns CDR1 SGHRS and CDR2 YFSETQ. The V end lost 5 bases, the J end lost 3 bases, and 11 bases lay between the germline ends. The CDR3 contains 13 residues. In DNA, the CDR3 is TGCGCCAGCAGGATCGAGGGGCACACTGAAGCTTTCTTT. Its translation is CASRIEGHTEAFF.

The chain employs TRBV19 and TRBJ1-5; 7 bases are shared with TRBD1. CDR1 LNHDA and CDR2 SQIVND come from the germline V gene (reference sequence). CDR3 length equals 15 residues. V gave up 5 bases and J gave up 3 bases; unmatched junction bases: 7. The CDR3 spells CASSPTGAYNQPQHF. Here the CDR3 DNA reads TGTGCCAGTAGTCCTACAGGGGCATACAATCAGCCCCAGCATTTT.

CDR3 DNA sequence: TGTGCCTGGAATGGGGGGCTGGGGAGTTACGAGCAGTACTTC. Translation gives CAWNGGLGSYEQYF. The chain is built from TRBV30 and TRBJ2-7; D may be TRBD1 or TRBD2 (6 bases each). The CDR3 extends over 14 amino acids. With 4 bases removed from V and 4 bases from J, the gap between germline ends came to 17 bases. The germline V gene encodes CDR1 GTSNPN and CDR2 SVGIG (reference sequence).